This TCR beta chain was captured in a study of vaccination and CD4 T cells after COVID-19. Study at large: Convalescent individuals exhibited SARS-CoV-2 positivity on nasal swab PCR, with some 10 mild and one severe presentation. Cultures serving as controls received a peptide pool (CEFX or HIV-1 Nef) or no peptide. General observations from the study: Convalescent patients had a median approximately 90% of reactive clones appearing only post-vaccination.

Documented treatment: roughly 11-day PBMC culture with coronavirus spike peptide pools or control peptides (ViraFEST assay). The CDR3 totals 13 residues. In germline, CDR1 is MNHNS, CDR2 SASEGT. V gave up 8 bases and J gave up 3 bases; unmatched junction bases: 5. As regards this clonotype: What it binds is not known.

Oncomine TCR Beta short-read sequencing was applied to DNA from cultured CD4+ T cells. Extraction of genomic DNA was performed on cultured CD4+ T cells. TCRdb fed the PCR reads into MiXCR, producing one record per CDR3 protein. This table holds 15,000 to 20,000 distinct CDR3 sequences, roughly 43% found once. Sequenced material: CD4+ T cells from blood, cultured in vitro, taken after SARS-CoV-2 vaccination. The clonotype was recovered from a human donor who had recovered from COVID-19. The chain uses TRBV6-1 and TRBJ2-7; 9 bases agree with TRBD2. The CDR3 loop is CASRPSGDYEQYF. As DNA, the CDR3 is TGTGCCAGCCGGCCTAGCGGGGACTACGAGCAGTACTTC.